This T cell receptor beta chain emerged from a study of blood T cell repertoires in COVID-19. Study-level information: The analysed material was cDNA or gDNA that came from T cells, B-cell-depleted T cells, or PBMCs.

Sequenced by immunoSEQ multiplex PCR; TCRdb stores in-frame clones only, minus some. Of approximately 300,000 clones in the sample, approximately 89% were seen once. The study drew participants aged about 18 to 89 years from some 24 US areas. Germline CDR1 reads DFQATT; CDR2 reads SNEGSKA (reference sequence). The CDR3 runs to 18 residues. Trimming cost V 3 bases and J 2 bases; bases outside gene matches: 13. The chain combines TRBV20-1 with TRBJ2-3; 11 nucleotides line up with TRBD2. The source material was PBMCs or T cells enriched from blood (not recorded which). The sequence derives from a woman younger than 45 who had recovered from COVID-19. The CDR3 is CSASKGLHSGRVTDTQYF. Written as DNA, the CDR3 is TGCAGTGCTAGTAAAGGGTTACATAGCGGGAGGGTCACAGATACGCAGTATTTT.